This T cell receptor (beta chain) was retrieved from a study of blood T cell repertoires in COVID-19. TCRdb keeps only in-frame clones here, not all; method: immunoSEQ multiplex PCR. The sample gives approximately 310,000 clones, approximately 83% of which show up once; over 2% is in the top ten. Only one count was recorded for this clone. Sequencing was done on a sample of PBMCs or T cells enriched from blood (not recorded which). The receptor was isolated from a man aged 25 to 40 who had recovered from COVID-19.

The CDR3 sequence: CASSPGQGGSEQYF. The CDR3 nucleotides are TGTGCCAGCAGCCCCGGACAGGGGGGCAGCGAGCAGTACTTC. The genes are TRBV13 and TRBJ2-7; 10 bases are a match to TRBD1. The junction had 7 bases not matched to a gene; V was cut back by 5 bases and J by 6 bases. CDR1 and CDR2 (germline): PRHDT, FYEKMQ (reference sequence). This CDR3 is built from 14 residues.